These T cell receptor beta chains were read from a single sample in a study of naive CD8 T cells in extremely preterm neonates. The repertoire was sequenced with immunoSEQ multiplex PCR; TCRdb's copy has only in-frame clones and lacks some. Among 21,000 or so clones listed, approximately 88% were seen once. The specimen sequenced was naive CD8+ T cells from cord blood. These receptors were collected from a boy who was born preterm. CDR3s include the opening cysteine and the closing phenylalanine or tryptophan. A D gene is named only where the DNA matches it firmly. Part of the rows lack a size; the others show once, few, many or a class for expanded clones.

D gene	V gene	J gene	clone size	CDR3 DNA	CDR3 protein
TRBD1	TRBV7-3	TRBJ2-1	.	TGTGCCAGCAGCTTCGGGACAGGGGGCAATGAGCAGTTCTTC	CASSFGTGGNEQFF
TRBD1	TRBV2	TRBJ1-1	few	TGTGCCAGAGACAGGGTCACTGAAGCTTTCTTT	CARDRVTEAFF
.	TRBV7-9	TRBJ2-4	.	TGTGCCAGCAGCTTAAGGGGGAACATTCAGTACTTC	CASSLRGNIQYF
TRBD1	TRBV10-3	TRBJ1-1	.	TGTGCCATCAGTCCCACCGGGACAGGGGACACTGAAGCTTTCTTT	CAISPTGTGDTEAFF
TRBD2	TRBV25-1	TRBJ2-7	once	TGTGCCAGCAGTGAAATAACTAGCGGTCACGAGCAGTACTTC	CASSEITSGHEQYF
.	TRBV21-1	TRBJ1-1	.	TGTGCCAGCAGCAAAGCCGGACAGGGCACTGAAGCTTTCTTT	CASSKAGQGTEAFF
.	TRBV6-5	TRBJ1-1	.	TGTGCCAGCAGTTACTCAGGCAGGTCTAACACTGAAGCTTTCTTT	CASSYSGRSNTEAFF
TRBD2	TRBV4-1	TRBJ2-3	.	TGCGCCAGCAGCCAACTAGCGGGGCCAGATACGCAGTATTTT	CASSQLAGPDTQYF
.	TRBV29-1	TRBJ2-7	.	TGCAGCGTTGAACTCTCCTACGAGCAGTACTTC	CSVELSYEQYF
.	TRBV5-6	TRBJ2-7	.	TGTGCCAGCAGCTTGGCCGTCAGGGAGCAGTACTTC	CASSLAVREQYF
TRBD1	TRBV5-5	TRBJ1-1	.	TGTGCCAGCAGCTGGACAGGGGGCACTGAAGCTTTCTTT	CASSWTGGTEAFF
TRBD2	TRBV30	TRBJ2-3	.	TGTGCCTGGAGTGTACTAGCGGGGGGCACAGATACGCAGTATTTT	CAWSVLAGGTDTQYF
TRBD1	TRBV6-1	TRBJ2-7	few	TGTGCCAGCAGTGCACAGGGGGCCCACGAGCAGTACTTC	CASSAQGAHEQYF
.	TRBV11-2	TRBJ2-3	.	TGTGCCAGCAGCTTAGGACTAGATACGCAGTATTTT	CASSLGLDTQYF
TRBD1	TRBV7-3	TRBJ1-2	.	TGTGCCAACAGCTGGACAGGGGGCTATGGCTACACCTTC	CANSWTGGYGYTF
.	TRBV4-3	TRBJ2-1	.	TGCGCCAGCAGCCAAGGGCTCATCAATGAGCAGTTCTTC	CASSQGLINEQFF
TRBD1	TRBV7-6	TRBJ1-2	.	TGTGCCAGCAGCTTGACAGGGGGCTATGGCTACACCTTC	CASSLTGGYGYTF
TRBD1	TRBV10-3	TRBJ2-2	.	TGTGCCATCAGTGAAGGCCCCCGGACAGGGGGCACCGGGGAGCTGTTTTTT	CAISEGPRTGGTGELFF
.	TRBV20-1	TRBJ2-7	.	TGCAGTGCTGACAGCTCCTACGAGCAGTACTTC	CSADSSYEQYF
TRBD1	TRBV9	TRBJ2-6	.	TGTGCCAGCAGCGCAGGGGGCGCTGGGGCCAACGTCCTGACTTTC	CASSAGGAGANVLTF